The T cell receptor beta chain described here comes from a study of T cells in Graves' hyperthyroidism and ophthalmopathy. Study-wide results and limits: Within blood appeared most thyroid clonotypes that had expanded above 0.001.

TCR beta CDR3 region amplification was performed from RNA transcripts. A set of HTBI primers served as the primers for a first-round RT-PCR of the TCR CDR3. TCRdb reprocessed the multiplex PCR reads with MiXCR, giving one entry per CDR3 protein. The sample includes hundreds of thousands of distinct CDR3 sequences, less than 20% of them seen just once. Many counts were recorded for this clonotype. Antigen unknown. Trimming at V came to 4 bases and at J to 6 bases, leaving 4 bases not matched to a gene. The CDR3 contains 14 residues. The germline V gene encodes CDR1 SGHTA and CDR2 FQGNSA. Specimen: blood. The gene calls are TRBV7-2 and TRBJ2-1, with 9 positions matching TRBD2. The source is a man aged 35-49 years with Graves' ophthalmopathy. The CDR3 nucleotides read TGTGCCAGCAGCTCCGGGACTAGCTCCAATGAGCAGTTCTTC. Protein product: CASSSGTSSNEQFF.